The 20 T cell receptor beta chains given below trace back to one sample, sequenced in a study of shared clonotypes between healthy human individuals. The assay was immunoSEQ multiplex PCR, and TCRdb's table has in-frame clones only and misses some. The sample contains about 530,000 clones, about 96% of which appear only once. The specimen was naive CD4+ T cells sorted from blood. Sample subset: CD45RA+ positively selected. These receptors originate from a woman under 40 in good health.

The chain joins TRBV27 to TRBJ2-7, with 7 bases matching TRBD1. This CDR3 is built from 15 residues. CDR1 and CDR2 from the germline V gene are MNHEY and SMNVEV (reference sequence). J was trimmed by 4 bases and V by 4 bases; bases with no gene match: 10. The CDR3 nucleotides are TGTGCCAGCAGTTCCTTCAACAGGGGAGTATACGAGCAGTACTTC. The encoded protein is CASSSFNRGVYEQYF.

V is TRBV2 and J is TRBJ2-2; a weak D match, TRBD2 (5 bases). V shed 4 bases and J shed 0 bases, with 9 bases lying between them. Germline CDR1 is SNHLY and CDR2 is FYNNEI. The CDR3 is made up of 15 amino acids. The CDR3 coding sequence is TGTGCCAGCAGTGGGGTAGCGACGAACACCGGGGAGCTGTTTTTT. Residues: CASSGVATNTGELFF.

The chain carries TRBV5-1 and TRBJ2-7; TRBD1 aligns across 7 bases. The CDR3 is made up of 14 amino acids. V lost 4 bases and J lost 4; bases outside the gene matches: 8. Germline V gives CDR1 SGHRS, CDR2 YFSETQ. The DNA for the CDR3 is TGCGCCAGCAGCCACCAACAGGGGTTGTACGAGCAGTACTTC. Its translation: CASSHQQGLYEQYF.

J is TRBJ1-1 and V is TRBV2; D is unclear. CDR3 size: 13 residues. The germline gives CDR1 SNHLY, CDR2 FYNNEI. Trimming removed 2 bases at V and 5 bases at J, with 9 bases between. Here the CDR3 reads CASSELRETEAFF. CDR3 in DNA: TGTGCCAGCAGTGAACTGAGGGAAACTGAAGCTTTCTTT.

This chain's CDR3 is CASSIGQASNQPQHF. The DNA for the CDR3 is TGTGCCAGTAGTATTGGTCAGGCTAGCAATCAGCCCCAGCATTTT. This rearrangement joins TRBV19 to TRBJ1-5; D unresolved. The CDR3 spans 15 residues. Per the germline V gene, CDR1 is LNHDA and CDR2 is SQIVND (reference sequence). V was clipped by 3 bases and J by 0 bases, with 9 bases between them.

The chain employs TRBV2 and TRBJ2-4; the match to TRBD2 covers 7 bases. Trimming took 1 base from V and 7 from J; bases not matched to a gene: 7. Germline lookup yields CDR1 SNHLY and CDR2 FYNNEI. There are 15 residues in the CDR3. CDR3 protein: CASSEEAGAWNIQYF. CDR3 nucleotides: TGTGCCAGCAGTGAAGAGGCGGGAGCATGGAACATTCAGTACTTC.

The chain has TRBV11-2 and TRBJ2-1; 7 bases match TRBD2. The trim removed 0 bases at V and 7 bases at J, leaving 9 bases unmatched. Germline V CDR1 and CDR2: SGHAT, FQNNGV. The CDR3 contains 16 residues. Here the CDR3 DNA reads TGTGCCAGCAGCTTAGATAGGCTAGCGGTCCAAAATGAGCAGTTCTTC. Translated: CASSLDRLAVQNEQFF.

CDR3 nucleotides: TGCGCCAGCAGCCGCTACGTCAGCTCCTACGAGCAGTACTTC. It yields the protein CASSRYVSSYEQYF. This chain joins TRBV4-1 and TRBJ2-7; D is unclear. Trimming stripped 4 bases from V and 0 bases from J, with 10 bases between. This CDR3 is built from 14 residues. Per the germline V gene, CDR1 is MGHRA and CDR2 is YSYEKL.

The chain uses TRBV28 and TRBJ1-1; D is ambiguous. V was shortened by 6 bases and J by 8 bases, with 19 bases between the two germline ends. Germline CDR1 and CDR2: MDHEN and SYDVKM. The CDR3 is made up of 14 amino acids. The CDR3 DNA follows: TGTGCCAGCAGATGGGTACGGCAGGTGACCGAAGCTTTCTTT. Amino acids: CASRWVRQVTEAFF. Together with reference TRBV28 and TRBJ1-1, the CDR3 gives the full variable domain: DVKVTQSSRYLVKRTGEKVFLECVQDMDHENMFWYRQDPGLGLRLIYFSYDVKMKEKGDIPEGYSVSREKKERFSLILESASTNQTSMYLCASRWVRQVTEAFFGQGTRLTVV.

The chain is built from TRBV7-9 and TRBJ2-5; D is unresolved. Germline CDR1 is SEHNR and CDR2 is FQNEAQ (reference sequence). Trimming left V 5 bases short and J 7 bases short, with 14 bases between. The CDR3 consists of 13 residues. In DNA form, the CDR3 reads TGTGCCAGCAGCCTCGCACGCGAAGGGACCCAGTACTTC. Amino acids: CASSLAREGTQYF.

The V and J genes are TRBV6-5 and TRBJ1-1; D possibly corresponds to TRBD1 (5 bases). The CDR3 contains 14 residues. V was cut by 8 bases and J by 0 bases, with 13 bases left in between. The germline CDR1 and CDR2 sequences are MNHEY and SVGAGI. The CDR3 nucleotides read TGTGCCAGCGGACAACGGGGGGTGAACACTGAAGCTTTCTTT. Amino acid sequence: CASGQRGVNTEAFF.

V and J are TRBV6-6 and TRBJ2-5; no definite D call. V shed 2 bases and J shed 2 bases, with 9 bases lying between them. Germline CDR1 and CDR2: MNHNY and SVGAGI (reference sequence). CDR3 size: 14 residues. This CDR3 reads CASSYGGNQETQYF. Here the CDR3 DNA reads TGTGCCAGCAGTTACGGTGGGAATCAAGAGACCCAGTACTTC.

The rearrangement links TRBV28 to TRBJ2-7, with D perhaps given as TRBD1 or TRBD2 (5 bases each). From germline, CDR1 is MDHEN and CDR2 SYDVKM. V shed 5 bases and J shed 0 bases, with 14 bases lying between them. The CDR3 length is 15 residues. The CDR3 sequence: CASSLLGTFSYEQYF. CDR3 DNA sequence: TGTGCCAGCAGTCTTTTGGGGACCTTCTCCTACGAGCAGTACTTC.

This chain uses TRBV2 with TRBJ2-7; D not certain. Germline loops: CDR1 SNHLY, CDR2 FYNNEI. The V end lost 7 bases, the J end lost 3 bases, and 10 bases lay between the germline ends. The length of the CDR3 is 12 residues. The chain's CDR3 is CASTDGFYEQYF. The CDR3 DNA is TGTGCCAGCACAGACGGATTCTACGAGCAGTACTTC. Filled out from reference TRBV2 and TRBJ2-7, the complete variable domain reads EPEVTQTPSHQVTQMGQEVILRCVPISNHLYFYWYRQILGQKVEFLVSFYNNEISEKSEIFDDQFSVERPDGSNFTLKIRSTKLEDSAMYFCASTDGFYEQYFGPGTRLTVT.

The V call is TRBV11-1, the J call TRBJ1-1; D unclear. The germline V gene encodes CDR1 SGHAT and CDR2 FQDESV (reference sequence). V shed 1 base and J shed 5 bases, with 11 bases lying between them. The CDR3 sequence is 14 residues long. This CDR3 is CASSLGGGGTEAFF. The CDR3 region has the DNA TGTGCCAGCAGCTTAGGTGGAGGAGGGACTGAAGCTTTCTTT.

The genes are TRBV7-2 and TRBJ1-1; TRBD1 is a possible D gene (6 bases). The germline CDR1 and CDR2 sequences are SGHTA and FQGNSA. V was shortened by 5 bases and J by 0 bases, with 13 bases between the two germline ends. This CDR3 is 15 amino acids long. The CDR3: CASSPRQALNTEAFF. DNA of the CDR3: TGTGCCAGCAGCCCAAGACAGGCCTTGAACACTGAAGCTTTCTTT.

This chain connects TRBV19 to TRBJ1-1, with 8 bases identical to TRBD1. The germline V gene encodes CDR1 LNHDA and CDR2 SQIVND (reference sequence). J gave up 2 bases and V 6 bases, and 5 bases lay outside the gene matches. The CDR3 length is 14 residues. The CDR3 protein is CASRDRGANTEAFF. CDR3 in DNA: TGTGCCAGTAGAGACAGGGGTGCTAACACTGAAGCTTTCTTT.

The CDR3 spells CASSFGRTRVNEQFF. The CDR3 coding sequence is TGTGCCAGCAGTTTCGGTAGGACAAGAGTCAATGAGCAGTTCTTC. The chain links TRBV27 to TRBJ2-1; tentative D call: TRBD1 (5 bases). This CDR3 has 15 amino acids. V was shortened by 3 bases and J by 6 bases, with 15 bases between the two germline ends. The germline V gene encodes CDR1 MNHEY and CDR2 SMNVEV (reference sequence).

This chain links TRBV10-3 with TRBJ2-7, with a weak D call TRBD2 (5 bases). CDR1 is ENHRY and CDR2 is SYGVKD in the germline V gene. Trimming left V 3 bases short and J 3 bases short, with 15 bases between. This CDR3 comprises 15 residues. CDR3 sequence reads: CAISEGGPLIYEQYF. The CDR3 nucleotides are TGTGCCATCAGTGAAGGCGGGCCCCTCATCTACGAGCAGTACTTC.

This clone was seen more than once but under ten times. The gene calls are TRBV6-5 and TRBJ1-1; no definite D call. CDR1 MNHEY and CDR2 SVGAGI come from the germline V gene. Trimming left V 2 bases short and J 4 bases short, with 8 bases between. This CDR3 comprises 13 residues. The CDR3 DNA is TGTGCCAGCAGTTACGAGTACAGCACTGAAGCTTTCTTT. This translates into CASSYEYSTEAFF.